The clone carrying this T cell receptor (beta chain) was observed at least ten times. CDR1 and CDR2 from the germline V gene are ENHRY and SYGVKD. The CDR3 runs 16 residues. V lost 0 bases, J lost 4 bases, and 5 bases stayed unmatched. These data are taken from a study of blood T cells in healthy people across ages. It was with a sample-barcoded 5' primer and a J-beta primer mix that a second PCR of roughly 7 to 12 cycles was run. TCRdb ran MiXCR on the 5' RACE reads and lists one entry per CDR3 protein. The table lists under 2 million distinct CDR3 sequences, around 35% of them singletons. The V call is TRBV10-3, the J call TRBJ2-4; 8 nucleotides match TRBD1. This TCR was recovered from a woman aged 30 to 39 in good health. Sequencing was performed on blood. The CDR3 DNA is TGTGCCATCAGTGAGTCGACAGGGGACGTTAAAAACATTCAGTACTTC. It encodes CAISESTGDVKNIQYF.